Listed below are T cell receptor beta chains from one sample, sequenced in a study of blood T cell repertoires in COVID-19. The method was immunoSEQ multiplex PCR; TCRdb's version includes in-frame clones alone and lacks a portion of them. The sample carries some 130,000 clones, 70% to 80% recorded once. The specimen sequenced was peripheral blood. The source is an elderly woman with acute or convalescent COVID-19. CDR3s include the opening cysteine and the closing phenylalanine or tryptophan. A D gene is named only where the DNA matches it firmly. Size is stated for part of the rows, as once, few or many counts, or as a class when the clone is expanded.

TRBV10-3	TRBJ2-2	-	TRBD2	CAISDGGSANTGELFF	TGTGCCATCAGTGACGGCGGGAGTGCGAACACCGGGGAGCTGTTTTTT
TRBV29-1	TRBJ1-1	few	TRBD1	CSVEDPGQVYWEAFF	TGCAGCGTTGAAGATCCCGGACAGGTTTATTGGGAAGCTTTCTTT
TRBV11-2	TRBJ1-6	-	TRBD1	CASSSDRRYSPLHF	TGTGCCAGCAGCTCGGACAGGAGATATTCACCCCTCCACTTT
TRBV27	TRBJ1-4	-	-	CASSLSWATDKLFF	TGTGCCAGCAGTTTATCGTGGGCCACGGATAAACTGTTTTTT
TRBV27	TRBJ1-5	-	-	CASSFHWGIPQTSNQPQHF	TGTGCCAGCAGTTTCCATTGGGGCATCCCCCAAACGAGCAATCAGCCCCAGCATTTT
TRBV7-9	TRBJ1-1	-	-	CASSLRQDTEAFF	TGTGCCAGCAGCTTAAGGCAGGACACTGAAGCTTTCTTT
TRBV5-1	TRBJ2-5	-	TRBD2	CASSPGTSGEETQYF	TGCGCCAGCAGTCCCGGGACTAGCGGGGAAGAGACCCAGTACTTC
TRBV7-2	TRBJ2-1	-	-	CASSSGYYNEQFF	TGTGCCAGCTCCTCAGGGTACTACAATGAGCAGTTCTTC
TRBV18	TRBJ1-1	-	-	CASSPRQLSMNTEAFF	TGTGCCAGCTCACCTCGACAGTTGTCGATGAACACTGAAGCTTTCTTT
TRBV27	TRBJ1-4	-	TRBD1	CASSLSQGGREKLFF	TGTGCCAGCAGTTTATCCCAGGGGGGCCGTGAAAAACTGTTTTTT
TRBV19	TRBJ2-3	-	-	CASSSTQWRRTDTQYF	TGTGCCAGTAGTTCAACCCAATGGCGGCGCACAGATACGCAGTATTTT
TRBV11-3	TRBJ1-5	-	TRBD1	CASSTRDRGYQPQHF	TGTGCCAGCAGCACCCGGGACAGGGGTTATCAGCCCCAGCATTTT
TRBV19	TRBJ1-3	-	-	CASSLQDFSGNTIYF	TGTGCCAGTTCGCTGCAGGATTTCTCTGGAAACACCATATATTTT
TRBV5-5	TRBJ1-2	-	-	CASSLAGTRDKPTF	TGTGCCAGCAGCTTGGCGGGTACTAGGGACAAACCCACCTTC
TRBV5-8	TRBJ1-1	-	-	CASSFGGRNTEAFF	TGTGCCAGCAGCTTTGGGGGGAGGAACACTGAAGCTTTCTTT
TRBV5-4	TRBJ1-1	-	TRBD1	CASSQVGRGHTEAFF	TGTGCCAGCAGCCAGGTCGGCAGGGGGCACACTGAAGCTTTCTTT
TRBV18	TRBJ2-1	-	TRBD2	CASSPWTSHNEQFF	TGTGCCAGCTCCCCGTGGACTAGCCACAATGAGCAGTTCTTC
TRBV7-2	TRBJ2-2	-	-	CASSLWPQGSNTGELFF	TGTGCCAGCAGCTTATGGCCGCAGGGCTCGAACACCGGGGAGCTGTTTTTT
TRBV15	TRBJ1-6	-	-	CATSRVGDSPLHF	TGTGCCACCAGCAGAGTAGGAGATTCACCCCTCCACTTT
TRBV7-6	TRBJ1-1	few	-	CASSLTAGMVNTEAFF	TGTGCCAGCAGCTTAACAGCAGGGATGGTGAACACTGAAGCTTTCTTT
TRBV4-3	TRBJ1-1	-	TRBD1	CASSQDRVNTEAFF	TGCGCCAGCAGCCAGGACAGGGTAAACACTGAAGCTTTCTTT
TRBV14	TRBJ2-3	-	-	CASRVRVSSTDTQYF	TGTGCCAGCAGGGTTAGAGTGTCTAGCACAGATACGCAGTATTTT
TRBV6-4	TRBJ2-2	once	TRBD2	CASSDHAGVSTGELFF	TGTGCCAGCAGTGACCACGCGGGAGTAAGCACCGGGGAGCTGTTTTTT
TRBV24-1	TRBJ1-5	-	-	CATSDGRPGDQPQHF	TGTGCCACCAGTGATGGAAGGCCCGGGGATCAGCCCCAGCATTTT
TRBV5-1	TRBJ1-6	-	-	CASSRAGQGSSPLHF	TGCGCCAGCTCGCGGGCAGGGCAGGGGAGTTCACCCCTCCACTTT
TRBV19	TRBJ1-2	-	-	CATYRVGYGYTF	TGTGCCACCTACAGGGTTGGGTATGGCTACACCTTC
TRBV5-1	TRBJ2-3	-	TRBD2	CASSSSGGAVNTQYF	TGCGCCAGCAGCTCTAGCGGGGGGGCCGTGAATACGCAGTATTTT
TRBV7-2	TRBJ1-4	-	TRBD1	CASSLGQGSGKLFF	TGTGCCAGCAGCTTAGGACAGGGGTCGGGAAAACTGTTTTTT
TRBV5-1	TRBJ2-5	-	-	CASSLVGAGEPQYF	TGCGCCAGCAGCTTGGTGGGGGCCGGAGAACCCCAGTACTTC
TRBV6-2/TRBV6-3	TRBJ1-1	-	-	CASSSMTEALEAFF	TGTGCCAGCAGTTCCATGACAGAGGCCCTTGAAGCTTTCTTT
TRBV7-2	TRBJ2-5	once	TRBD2	CASSSQIAGGLQETQYF	TGTGCCAGCAGCTCCCAAATAGCGGGGGGCCTCCAAGAGACCCAGTACTTC
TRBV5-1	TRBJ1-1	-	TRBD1	CASSFGQGTPEAFF	TGCGCCAGCAGCTTTGGACAGGGTACCCCTGAAGCTTTCTTT
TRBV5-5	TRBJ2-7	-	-	CASSFSETGHPNEQYF	TGTGCCAGCAGCTTTTCAGAGACGGGACACCCCAACGAGCAGTACTTC
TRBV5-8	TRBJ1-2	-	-	CASSLTIYGYTF	TGTGCCAGCAGTTTAACAATCTATGGCTACACCTTC
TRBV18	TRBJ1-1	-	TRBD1	CASSPTGPLYTEAFF	TGTGCCAGCTCACCGACAGGGCCGCTGTATACTGAAGCTTTCTTT
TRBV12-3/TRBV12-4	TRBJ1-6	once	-	CASSLRLSSPLHF	TGTGCCAGCAGTTTACGGTTGAGTTCACCCCTCCACTTT
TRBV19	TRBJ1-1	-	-	CASSASQVDYTEAFF	TGTGCCAGTAGTGCCTCCCAGGTCGATTACACTGAAGCTTTCTTT
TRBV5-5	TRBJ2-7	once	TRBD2	CASSLGTSGSYYEQYF	TGTGCCAGCAGCCTAGGGACTAGCGGGAGCTACTACGAGCAGTACTTC
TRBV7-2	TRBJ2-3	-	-	CASSPGLNTDTQYF	TGTGCCAGCAGCCCGGGACTTAACACAGATACGCAGTATTTT
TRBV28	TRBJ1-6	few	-	CASSLTKAYNSPLHF	TGTGCCAGCAGTTTAACGAAAGCTTATAATTCACCCCTCCACTTT
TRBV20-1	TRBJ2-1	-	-	CSASRLYSYNEQFF	TGCAGTGCTAGTAGACTATACTCCTACAATGAGCAGTTCTTC
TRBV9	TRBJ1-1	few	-	CASSVGGPGTEAFF	TGTGCCAGCAGCGTAGGAGGTCCTGGCACTGAAGCTTTCTTT
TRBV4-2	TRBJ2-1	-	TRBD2	CASSQESGRAGNEQFF	TGTGCCAGCAGCCAAGAGAGCGGGAGGGCCGGTAATGAGCAGTTCTTC
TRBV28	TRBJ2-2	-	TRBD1	CASSPGTGNTGELFF	TGTGCCAGCAGTCCCGGGACAGGCAATACCGGGGAGCTGTTTTTT
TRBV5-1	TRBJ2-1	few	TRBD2	CASSLGLAGNEQFF	TGCGCCAGCAGCTTGGGACTAGCGGGGAATGAGCAGTTCTTC
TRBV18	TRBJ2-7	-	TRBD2	CASSPTGGNPRDEQYF	TGTGCCAGCTCACCAACGGGAGGGAACCCACGGGACGAGCAGTACTTC
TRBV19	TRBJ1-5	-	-	CASSPSGGNSNQPQHF	TGTGCCAGTAGTCCCTCGGGGGGCAATAGCAATCAGCCCCAGCATTTT
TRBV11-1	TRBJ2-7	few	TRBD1	CASSLDRGPWEQYF	TGTGCCAGCAGCCTCGACAGGGGGCCGTGGGAGCAGTACTTC
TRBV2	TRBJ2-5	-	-	CASQNREGETQYF	TGTGCCAGCCAGAACAGGGAGGGAGAGACCCAGTACTTC
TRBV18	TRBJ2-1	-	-	CASSPSDNEQFF	TGTGCCAGCTCACCATCGGACAATGAGCAGTTCTTC
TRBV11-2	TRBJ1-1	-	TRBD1	CASSYRPPGQGFNTEAFF	TGTGCCAGCAGCTACCGACCACCGGGACAGGGGTTCAACACTGAAGCTTTCTTT
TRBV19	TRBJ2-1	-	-	CASSSGGLVLNEQFF	TGTGCCAGCTCTTCTGGGGGGTTGGTTTTGAATGAGCAGTTCTTC
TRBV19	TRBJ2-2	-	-	CASSIGQNTGELFF	TGTGCCAGTAGTATAGGTCAGAACACCGGGGAGCTGTTTTTT